The 26 T cell receptor beta chains reported below all come from one sample, sequenced in a study of blood T cell repertoires in COVID-19. The assay was immunoSEQ multiplex PCR, and TCRdb's table has in-frame clones only and misses some. The sample carries tens of thousands of clones, around 86% recorded once. The sample was peripheral blood. All receptors come from an elderly man with acute or convalescent COVID-19.

The chain employs TRBV15 and TRBJ2-4; 8 bases match TRBD1. CDR1 is LNHNV, CDR2 YYDKDF, per germline (reference sequence). The trim removed 0 bases at V and 8 bases at J, leaving 3 bases unmatched. The CDR3 is made up of 14 amino acids. As DNA, the CDR3 is TGTGCCACCAGCAGAGATCAGGGGGCGCACATTCAGTACTTC. This encodes CATSRDQGAHIQYF. Filled out from reference TRBV15 and TRBJ2-4, the complete variable domain reads DAMVIQNPRYQVTQFGKPVTLSCSQTLNHNVMYWYQQKSSQAPKLLFHYYDKDFNNEADTPDNFQSRRPNTSFCFLDIRSPGLGDTAMYLCATSRDQGAHIQYFGAGTRLSVL.

This chain joins TRBV7-2 and TRBJ2-1; 10 nucleotides align to TRBD2. Losses at the gene ends were 5 bases for V and 15 bases for J; bases not matched to a gene: 7. CDR1 SGHTA and CDR2 FQGNSA come from the germline V gene. The CDR3 extends over 12 amino acids. The CDR3 DNA reads TGTGCCAGCAGCGTAACTAGCGGGGTTACGTTCTTC. Protein product: CASSVTSGVTFF.

Worth noting for this clone: The same CDR3 arises from other DNA sequences in this sample as well. CDR3 residues: CATSDTDYEQYF. CDR3 bases: TGTGCCACCAGTGATACAGACTACGAGCAGTACTTC. The chain recombines TRBV24-1 with TRBJ2-7; no reliable D call. CDR1 and CDR2 (germline): KGHDR, SFDVKD. CDR3 length: 12 amino acids. Trimming took off 3 bases at V and 3 bases at J, with 5 bases between the two ends.

The chain combines TRBV5-4 with TRBJ2-2, with D possibly being TRBD1 (6 bases). The V end was cut by 10 bases, the J end by 2 bases, with 18 bases between. This CDR3 contains 15 residues. Germline CDR1 and CDR2: SGHNT and YYREEE (reference sequence). CDR3 in DNA: TGTGCCGGAGCCAACGGGACAAAAAACACCGGGGAGCTGTTTTTT. The encoded protein is CAGANGTKNTGELFF.

This clone has only one observation. The CDR3 reads CASSYRGQGAGTPLHF. The DNA of the CDR3 is TGTGCCAGCAGTTACCGGGGACAGGGGGCCGGGACACCCCTCCACTTT. The J gene is TRBJ1-6, the V gene TRBV6-5, with TRBD1 identical over 12 bases. CDR1 is MNHEY and CDR2 is SVGAGI in the germline V gene. The length of the CDR3 is 16 residues. Losses at the gene ends were 2 bases for V and 11 bases for J; bases not matched to a gene: 7.

V gene TRBV7-8 combines with J gene TRBJ2-7; D gene unclear. The length of the CDR3 is 13 residues. The V end lost 5 bases, the J end lost 3 bases, and 11 bases lay between the germline ends. The germline gives CDR1 SGHVS, CDR2 FQNEAQ. The CDR3 sequence: CASSPSPSYEQYF. The DNA of the CDR3 is TGTGCCAGCAGCCCTAGTCCCAGCTACGAGCAGTACTTC. Based on the CDR3 plus reference TRBV7-8 and TRBJ2-7, the full variable domain is GAGVSQSPRYKVAKRGQDVALRCDPISGHVSLFWYQQALGQGPEFLTYFQNEAQLDKSGLPSDRFFAERPEGSVSTLKIQRTQQEDSAVYLCASSPSPSYEQYFGPGTRLTVT.

This clone has only a few counts. The chain links TRBV27 to TRBJ2-1, with TRBD2 identical over 12 bases. Trimming at V came to 7 bases and at J to 8 bases, leaving 9 bases not matched to a gene. The germline CDR1 and CDR2 sequences are MNHEY and SMNVEV (reference sequence). CDR3 size: 15 residues. The CDR3 DNA is TGTGCCAGCACCCGACTAGCGGGAGTTCGGGATGAGCAGTTCTTC. It is translated as CASTRLAGVRDEQFF.

J is TRBJ1-2 and V is TRBV5-5; D may be TRBD1 (5 bases). V gave up 2 bases and J gave up 2 bases, with 10 bases separating them. Germline V gene lookup returns CDR1 SGHKS and CDR2 YYEKEE (reference sequence). This CDR3 region has 14 residues. In nucleotides, the CDR3 is TGTGCCAGCAGCTTCGCGGAGGGGAACTATGGCTACACCTTC. It specifies CASSFAEGNYGYTF. Variable domain in full (rest from reference TRBV5-5 and TRBJ1-2): DAGVTQSPTHLIKTRGQQVTLRCSPISGHKSVSWYQQVLGQGPQFIFQYYEKEERGRGNFPDRFSARQFPNYSSELNVNALLLGDSALYLCASSFAEGNYGYTFGSGTRLTVV.

This clone came up once. The V call is TRBV6-5, the J call TRBJ1-2, with TRBD1 identical over 7 bases. V was clipped by 6 bases and J by 4 bases; unmatched bases: 2. CDR1 and CDR2 (germline): MNHEY, SVGAGI. This CDR3 comprises 12 residues. This CDR3 reads CASRQGSYGYTF. DNA of the CDR3: TGTGCCAGCAGACAGGGGTCCTATGGCTACACCTTC.

This sequence joins TRBV19 and TRBJ1-1; TRBD1 aligns across 8 bases. The CDR3 has 14 residues. Unmatched junction bases numbered 9, after V lost 6 bases and J lost 6 bases. The germline V gene has CDR1 LNHDA and CDR2 SQIVND (reference sequence). CDR3 nucleotide sequence: TGTGCCAGTAGATCTGGACAGGGCGGGTCTGAAGCTTTCTTT. It codes for CASRSGQGGSEAFF.

The V gene is TRBV21-1, the J gene TRBJ2-1; no DNA check was done on the table's D call, TRBD2. TRBV21-1 is annotated as a pseudogene. This CDR3 has 16 residues. The DNA for the CDR3 is TGTGCCAGCAGCAAATATGCAATTAGAGAGTACAATGAGCAGTTCTTC. Translated, it gives CASSKYAIREYNEQFF.

This sequence joins TRBV11-3 and TRBJ1-4, with D unresolved. The germline V gene encodes CDR1 SGHNT and CDR2 YENEEA. The CDR3 covers 14 residues. Trimming took off 0 bases at V and 4 bases at J, with 6 bases between the two ends. CDR3 region: CASSLDPINEKLFF. In nucleotides, the CDR3 is TGTGCCAGCAGCTTAGACCCTATTAATGAAAAACTGTTTTTT.

The chain carries TRBV5-1 and TRBJ1-4, with D maybe TRBD1 (5 bases). Trimming pared 3 bases from V and 8 bases from J, leaving 20 bases between. The CDR3 sequence is 16 residues long. CDR1 is SGHRS and CDR2 is YFSETQ in the germline V gene. DNA of the CDR3: TGCGCCAGCAGCTCGGCCCCGGGGGGTACGGCGGAAAAACTGTTTTTT. Protein sequence: CASSSAPGGTAEKLFF.

With regard to this clone: This sample also contains other DNA sequences that code for the same CDR3. The chain is built from TRBV10-3 and TRBJ2-2; 7 bases fit TRBD2. V dropped 10 bases and J dropped 7; count of bases not matched to a gene: 12. CDR1 ENHRY and CDR2 SYGVKD come from the germline V gene. This CDR3 has 14 amino acids. Here the CDR3 DNA reads TGTGCCAGCTGCGGGAGTTCCCCAGGCGGGGAGCTGTTTTTT. This gives the protein CASCGSSPGGELFF.

DNA for the CDR3: TGTGCCAGCTCCCCCGACAGGGTAGCTCAGCCCCAGCATTTT. Amino acid sequence: CASSPDRVAQPQHF. The chain has TRBV18 and TRBJ1-5, with 7 bases fitting TRBD1. Germline CDR1 and CDR2: KGHSH and LQKENI. Trimming cost V 6 bases and J 6 bases; bases outside gene matches: 8. The CDR3 runs to 14 residues.

This clone was seen only a few times. V is TRBV2 and J is TRBJ2-1, with 10 bases fitting TRBD2. J was trimmed by 6 bases and V by 2 bases; bases with no gene match: 4. The CDR3 is 15 residues long. The germline gives CDR1 SNHLY, CDR2 FYNNEI. CDR3 nucleotide sequence: TGTGCCAGCAGTGAAACTAGCGGGGCCTTCAATGAGCAGTTCTTC. This translates into CASSETSGAFNEQFF.

The chain combines TRBV24-1 with TRBJ2-3, with 8 bases lining up with TRBD2. The CDR3 extends over 16 amino acids. After removal of 1 base from V and 5 bases from J, the junction contained 7 bases not matched to a gene. Per the germline V gene, CDR1 is KGHDR and CDR2 is SFDVKD. Written as DNA, the CDR3 is TGTGCCACCAGTGATTTAACGGGAGGGGCGAAAGATACGCAGTATTTT. It specifies CATSDLTGGAKDTQYF.

The chain combines TRBV5-1 with TRBJ1-4, with D unresolved. From germline, CDR1 is SGHRS and CDR2 YFSETQ. V was clipped by 4 bases and J by 0 bases, with 10 bases between them. The CDR3 is made up of 15 amino acids. CDR3 protein: CASSPSQATNEKLFF. CDR3 bases: TGCGCCAGCAGCCCCAGCCAGGCAACTAATGAAAAACTGTTTTTT. Complete variable domain (other parts from reference TRBV5-1 and TRBJ1-4): KAGVTQTPRYLIKTRGQQVTLSCSPISGHRSVSWYQQTPGQGLQFLFEYFSETQRNKGNFPGRFSGRQFSNSRSEMNVSTLELGDSALYLCASSPSQATNEKLFFGSGTQLSVL.

The chain is built from TRBV6-2 or TRBV6-3 and TRBJ2-1, with D possibly being TRBD2 (5 bases). The germline V and J ends were trimmed by 4 bases and 0 bases, with 10 bases remaining between them. The germline CDR1 and CDR2 sequences are MNHEY and SVGEGT. The CDR3 covers 15 residues. The CDR3 DNA sequence: TGTGCCAGCAGTTCCGAGCGGACCTCCTACAATGAGCAGTTCTTC. Residues: CASSSERTSYNEQFF.

The chain has TRBV2 and TRBJ2-1; 12 nucleotides line up with TRBD2. The germline gives CDR1 SNHLY, CDR2 FYNNEI. Germline trimming cut 6 bases from V and 3 bases from J; bases unmatched to any gene: 3. This CDR3 spans 15 amino acids. The DNA for the CDR3 is TGTGCCAGCAGCAGGACTAGCGGGAACTACAATGAGCAGTTCTTC. Translation gives CASSRTSGNYNEQFF.

The gene calls are TRBV5-1 and TRBJ2-6; the D gene is possibly TRBD2 (6 bases). V was trimmed by 4 bases and J by 2 bases, leaving 13 bases between them. Looked up from germline, CDR1 is SGHRS and CDR2 is YFSETQ. CDR3 length: 16 residues. The CDR3 loop reads CASSPGGGAGANVLTF. The CDR3 DNA reads TGCGCCAGCAGCCCTGGGGGAGGCGCTGGGGCCAACGTCCTGACTTTC.

The chain is built from TRBV24-1 and TRBJ2-3; D possibly corresponds to TRBD1 (5 bases). The CDR3 loop spans 16 amino acids. The germline CDR1 and CDR2 sequences are KGHDR and SFDVKD. V gave up 2 bases and J gave up 4 bases, with 15 bases separating them. This CDR3 reads CATSDSRKMTADTQYF. CDR3 DNA sequence: TGTGCCACCAGTGATTCCCGAAAGATGACAGCAGATACGCAGTATTTT.

This chain joins TRBV23-1 and TRBJ2-1; 7 nucleotides align to TRBD2. TRBV23-1 is an ORF, with its function uncertain. Trimming removed 8 bases from V and 9 bases from J; junction bases left unmatched: 13. The CDR3 has 14 residues. CDR3 residues: CASVGAGVSLEQFF. CDR3 nucleotides: TGCGCCAGCGTCGGGGCGGGAGTCTCGCTTGAGCAGTTCTTC.

The J gene is TRBJ2-2, the V gene TRBV19; a weak D match, TRBD1 (6 bases). The CDR3 runs 15 residues. Germline CDR1 reads LNHDA; CDR2 reads SQIVND (reference sequence). V lost 3 bases, J lost 3 bases, and 11 bases lay in between. The CDR3 DNA reads as TGTGCCAGTAGTATTTGGACAGCTCACACCGGGGAGCTGTTTTTT. Translated, it gives CASSIWTAHTGELFF. The variable domain in full, completed from reference TRBV19 and TRBJ2-2, reads DGGITQSPKYLFRKEGQNVTLSCEQNLNHDAMYWYRQDPGQGLRLIYYSQIVNDFQKGDIAEGYSVSREKKESFPLTVTSAQKNPTAFYLCASSIWTAHTGELFFGEGSRLTVL.

The V and J genes are TRBV9 and TRBJ1-3; tentative D call: TRBD1 (5 bases). The length of the CDR3 is 15 residues. V lost 0 bases, J lost 0 bases, and 7 bases lay in between. Germline-derived CDR1 and CDR2 are SGDLS and YYNGEE. The CDR3 region is CASSVAGSSGNTIYF. CDR3 coding DNA: TGTGCCAGCAGCGTAGCAGGGTCCTCTGGAAACACCATATATTTT.

The chain combines TRBV6-5 with TRBJ1-3, with no clear D. The germline gives CDR1 MNHEY, CDR2 SVGAGI. The CDR3 spans 15 residues. The germline V and J ends were trimmed by 2 bases and 0 bases, with 8 bases remaining between them. This CDR3 is CASSYGRRSGNTIYF. CDR3 coding DNA: TGTGCCAGCAGTTACGGCCGCCGCTCTGGAAACACCATATATTTT.